These 14 T cell receptor beta chains were all obtained from the same sample, sequenced in a study of cytotoxic CD8 clonotypes in ibrutinib-treated CLL. Profiled with immunoSEQ multiplex PCR; TCRdb holds only in-frame clones, not every one. The table shows some 76,000 clones, with around four fifths occurring only once. The sample consisted of PBMCs, taken after 24 months of ibrutinib treatment. The receptors come from a human donor with chronic lymphocytic leukemia.

The gene calls are TRBV11-2 and TRBJ2-7; tentatively, D is TRBD2 (6 bases). Germline CDR1 reads SGHAT; CDR2 reads FQNNGV. The length of the CDR3 is 14 residues. Trimming took off 6 bases at V and 0 bases at J, with 12 bases between the two ends. CDR3: CASSTLADSYEQYF. The DNA for the CDR3 is TGTGCCAGCAGTACATTAGCGGACTCCTACGAGCAGTACTTC. The complete variable domain, with remaining parts taken from reference TRBV11-2 and TRBJ2-7, reads EAGVAQSPRYKIIEKRQSVAFWCNPISGHATLYWYQQILGQGPKLLIQFQNNGVVDDSQLPKDRFSAERLKGVDSTLKIQPAKLEDSAVYLCASSTLADSYEQYFGPGTRLTVT.

This sequence joins TRBV5-1 and TRBJ1-3; 7 nucleotides line up with TRBD1. After removal of 4 bases from V and 6 bases from J, the junction contained 10 bases not matched to a gene. Germline V lookup: CDR1 SGHRS, CDR2 YFSETQ. CDR3 length equals 15 residues. CDR3 DNA: TGCGCCAGCAGCGTAGCACCGGGACAGCAAAACACCATATATTTT. Its protein is CASSVAPGQQNTIYF.

The chain links TRBV5-1 to TRBJ2-3; no clear D gene. Germline lookup yields CDR1 SGHRS and CDR2 YFSETQ. The V gene lost 3 bases and the J gene lost 0 bases, with 14 bases spanning the gap. The CDR3 sequence is 16 residues long. DNA of the CDR3: TGCGCCAGCAGCTCGGAGTCGATTTATAGCACAGATACGCAGTATTTT. It is translated as CASSSESIYSTDTQYF.

J is TRBJ1-1 and V is TRBV19; D is possibly TRBD1 (5 bases). Trimming left V 6 bases short and J 0 bases short, with 14 bases between. Germline V gene data show CDR1 as LNHDA and CDR2 as SQIVND (reference sequence). The CDR3 runs 15 residues. CDR3 bases: TGTGCCAGTAGAAGCCTTTGGGGCTTGAACACTGAAGCTTTCTTT. Translated, it gives CASRSLWGLNTEAFF.

This clone has a single count. The J gene is TRBJ2-7, the V gene TRBV5-6; D not certain. V was shortened by 4 bases and J by 2 bases, with 16 bases between the two germline ends. The germline V gene encodes CDR1 SGHDT and CDR2 YYEEEE. The CDR3 has 15 residues. CDR3 DNA sequence: TGTGCCAGCAGCCCGGTGGACCCAGGAGCCTACGAGCAGTACTTC. Protein sequence: CASSPVDPGAYEQYF. Looking up the rest from reference TRBV5-6 and TRBJ2-7 gives the full variable domain: DAGVTQSPTHLIKTRGQQVTLRCSPKSGHDTVSWYQQALGQGPQFIFQYYEEEERQRGNFPDRFSGHQFPNYSSELNVNALLLGDSALYLCASSPVDPGAYEQYFGPGTRLTVT.

This clone was found once. The CDR3 reads CATSRWSGRVVDTQYF. The CDR3 DNA reads TGTGCCACCAGCAGATGGAGCGGGAGGGTAGTCGATACGCAGTATTTT. The chain recombines TRBV15 with TRBJ2-3; TRBD2 matches at 10 bases. Germline values: CDR1 LNHNV, CDR2 YYDKDF (reference sequence). The length of the CDR3 is 16 residues. Trimming cost V 2 bases and J 6 bases; bases outside gene matches: 8.

The chain carries TRBV6-1 and TRBJ1-5; no firm D call. Trimming took 1 base from V and 0 from J, leaving 7 bases between them. Germline-derived CDR1 and CDR2 are MNHNS and SASEGT. The CDR3 covers 15 residues. The CDR3 reads CASSEVWDSNQPQHF. DNA for the CDR3: TGTGCCAGCAGTGAAGTGTGGGATAGCAATCAGCCCCAGCATTTT.

V is TRBV11-1 and J is TRBJ2-1; 13 positions match TRBD2. The CDR3 covers 18 residues. The germline V gene has CDR1 SGHAT and CDR2 FQDESV (reference sequence). The V and J ends lost 5 bases and 2 bases, in that order; junction bases with no gene match: 9. CDR3: CASSPQGLAGYTYNEQFF. In nucleotides, the CDR3 is TGTGCCAGCAGCCCACAGGGACTAGCGGGATACACCTACAATGAGCAGTTCTTC.

This clone was observed once. This chain connects TRBV7-2 to TRBJ1-5; D not certain. This CDR3 is 14 amino acids long. V shed 6 bases and J shed 3 bases, with 12 bases lying between them. The germline CDR1 and CDR2 sequences are SGHTA and FQGNSA. CDR3 sequence: CASSSTFNNQPQHF. CDR3 bases: TGTGCCAGCAGTTCCACGTTTAACAATCAGCCCCAGCATTTT.

The rearrangement uses TRBV7-9 and TRBJ2-1, with unresolved D. This CDR3 contains 15 residues. V lost 5 bases, J lost 6 bases, and 17 bases lay in between. CDR1 is SEHNR, CDR2 FQNEAQ, per germline (reference sequence). The CDR3 region has the DNA TGTGCCAGCAGCCCACGCCCCCATTTCAGCAATGAGCAGTTCTTC. This codes for CASSPRPHFSNEQFF.

The V call is TRBV28, the J call TRBJ2-3, with 7 nucleotides matching TRBD2. CDR1 MDHEN and CDR2 SYDVKM come from the germline V gene. V was pared by 4 bases and J by 2 bases, with 9 bases of the junction left unmatched. The CDR3 totals 16 residues. CDR3 amino acids: CASSSPRREYTDTQYF. CDR3 in DNA: TGTGCCAGCAGTTCACCGCGGCGGGAGTACACAGATACGCAGTATTTT.

On this clone itself: The missing conserved phenylalanine or tryptophan at the end of this CDR3 makes a read error likely. Because the CDR3's place on the DNA is in doubt, the DNA is left out and the CDR3 is given as listed by TCRdb. This chain uses TRBV5-6 with TRBJ1-2. Germline assignment: CDR1 SGHDT and CDR2 YYEEEE. The CDR3 numbers 13 amino acids, ends counted. CDR3: CASSLVGGPLSFL.

The rearrangement joins TRBV19 to TRBJ2-7, with 8 bases fitting TRBD1. This CDR3 has 17 amino acids. The germline V gene has CDR1 LNHDA and CDR2 SQIVND (reference sequence). V lost 4 bases and J lost 2; bases outside the gene matches: 13. The CDR3 reads CASSKTGARTSPYEQYF. The CDR3 region has the DNA TGTGCCAGTAGTAAGACAGGGGCAAGAACCTCTCCCTACGAGCAGTACTTC.

V is TRBV5-5 and J is TRBJ2-7; D is undetermined. Germline CDR1 SGHKS, CDR2 YYEKEE (reference sequence). V was cut by 2 bases and J by 2 bases, with 14 bases left in between. There are 15 residues in the CDR3. CDR3 sequence: CASSLNPTQAYEQYF. The CDR3 nucleotides read TGTGCCAGCAGCTTAAACCCAACTCAGGCCTACGAGCAGTACTTC.